The 32 T cell receptor beta chains below were found in one sample sequenced in a study of cytomegalovirus exposure and HLA in healthy donors (dated 2017 in TCRdb). Libraries were made using the immunoSEQ multiplex PCR assay. For the multiplex PCR, a mixture combining 60 forward primers for TCR Vbeta segments and 13 reverse primers for TCR Jbeta segments was used. TCRdb carries this immuneACCESS record with in-frame sequences only. Its versions omit some clonotypes, under half of them owing to an unresolved V gene in the studies checked, with the rest unexplained. This sample has some 32,000 clones in its table, and approximately 87% of those were observed once. The top ten clonotypes cover roughly 2.5% of the sample. Sequenced sample: PBMCs. The source of these receptors is a boy aged 5-17 years in good health and CMV-seronegative.

This clone came up once. This rearrangement joins TRBV18 to TRBJ2-7, with D tentatively TRBD2 (6 bases). The V gene's germline CDR1 is KGHSH and CDR2 LQKENI. V was clipped by 4 bases and J by 2 bases, with 18 bases between them. The CDR3 extends over 16 amino acids. The CDR3, as DNA: TGTGCCAGCTCACTGACCAGCGGCCGGGGGACCTACGAGCAGTACTTC. Translation: CASSLTSGRGTYEQYF.

The chain employs TRBV18 and TRBJ1-4, with 7 bases identical to TRBD1. Germline-derived CDR1 and CDR2 are KGHSH and LQKENI. The CDR3 consists of 16 residues. The trim removed 0 bases at V and 3 bases at J, leaving 4 bases unmatched. In DNA form, the CDR3 reads TGTGCCAGCTCACCACCGAGGGGGCTAGCTAATGAAAAACTGTTTTTT. Amino acid sequence: CASSPPRGLANEKLFF.

J is TRBJ2-3 and V is TRBV12-5, with a possible D match to TRBD1 (5 bases). The V end was cut by 5 bases, the J end by 3 bases, with 21 bases between. The CDR3 runs to 17 residues. The V gene's germline CDR1 is LGHNT and CDR2 FRNRAP. The CDR3 coding sequence is TGTGCTAGTGGTCCGAAAGGGGCCAGTTGGGGAACAGATACGCAGTATTTT. Its translation: CASGPKGASWGTDTQYF.

The chain joins TRBV6-5 to TRBJ2-5; D may be TRBD1 (5 bases). Germline values: CDR1 MNHEY, CDR2 SVGAGI. The CDR3 totals 13 residues. Trimming took 2 bases from V and 3 from J, leaving 7 bases between them. The CDR3 region is CASSYDSEETQYF. The CDR3 nucleotides read TGTGCCAGCAGTTACGACAGTGAAGAGACCCAGTACTTC.

The chain couples TRBV9 to TRBJ1-4, with a weak D call TRBD1 (5 bases). CDR1 SGDLS and CDR2 YYNGEE come from the germline V gene. V was pared by 6 bases and J by 0 bases, with 12 bases between. The length of the CDR3 is 15 residues. CDR3 residues: CASTNRTATNEKLFF. CDR3 sequence (DNA): TGTGCCAGCACCAACAGGACCGCAACTAATGAAAAACTGTTTTTT.

The V and J genes are TRBV5-1 and TRBJ2-3; no definite D call. The germline V gene has CDR1 SGHRS and CDR2 YFSETQ. The CDR3 consists of 13 residues. V was cut by 0 bases and J by 5 bases, with 7 bases left in between. The CDR3 region has the DNA TGCGCCAGCAGCTTGGCCTTCGGAGATACGCAGTATTTT. It codes for CASSLAFGDTQYF.

This sequence joins TRBV19 and TRBJ2-3; the match to TRBD1 covers 7 bases. This CDR3 is built from 15 residues. The germline CDR1 and CDR2 sequences are LNHDA and SQIVND (reference sequence). J gave up 4 bases and V 7 bases, and 11 bases lay outside the gene matches. The CDR3 nucleotides are TGTGCCAGTAAACAGGGGTTGTATGATTCAGATACGCAGTATTTT. Its protein is CASKQGLYDSDTQYF.

The V and J genes are TRBV6-5 and TRBJ2-7; D perhaps matches TRBD1 (6 bases). The CDR3 runs to 14 residues. V lost 3 bases, J lost 2 bases, and 11 bases lay in between. Germline assignment: CDR1 MNHEY and CDR2 SVGAGI. This CDR3 is CASSYLTGTYEQYF. DNA for the CDR3: TGTGCCAGCAGTTATTTGACAGGAACCTACGAGCAGTACTTC.

CDR3 in DNA: TGCGCCAGCAGCCAAGTTCAAGAGATGACCTACGAGCAGTACTTC. This encodes CASSQVQEMTYEQYF. V usage is TRBV4-1 and J usage is TRBJ2-7, with D unclear. CDR3 length: 15 amino acids. V was cut by 1 base and J by 2 bases, with 12 bases left in between. Germline V CDR1 and CDR2: MGHRA, YSYEKL.

This rearrangement joins TRBV19 to TRBJ2-1; D ambiguous. Germline CDR1 is LNHDA and CDR2 is SQIVND (reference sequence). This CDR3 is built from 13 residues. Trimming left V 3 bases short and J 6 bases short, with 9 bases between. CDR3 in DNA: TGTGCCAGTAGTATGGGCGCGATCAATGAGCAGTTCTTC. Translated: CASSMGAINEQFF. The complete variable domain, with remaining parts taken from reference TRBV19 and TRBJ2-1, reads DGGITQSPKYLFRKEGQNVTLSCEQNLNHDAMYWYRQDPGQGLRLIYYSQIVNDFQKGDIAEGYSVSREKKESFPLTVTSAQKNPTAFYLCASSMGAINEQFFGPGTRLTVL.

The genes are TRBV5-1 and TRBJ1-3, with a possible D match to TRBD1 (6 bases). Germline lookup yields CDR1 SGHRS and CDR2 YFSETQ. Trimming stripped 4 bases from V and 0 bases from J, with 11 bases between. CDR3 size: 15 residues. CDR3 amino acids: CASSLRGDSGNTIYF. CDR3 nucleotides: TGCGCCAGCAGCCTCAGGGGAGACTCTGGAAACACCATATATTTT.

V gene TRBV6-1 combines with J gene TRBJ2-5; a possible D gene is TRBD1 (5 bases). Germline assignment: CDR1 MNHNS and CDR2 SASEGT. The CDR3 covers 13 residues. V shed 3 bases and J shed 7 bases, with 12 bases lying between them. For the CDR3, the DNA is TGTGCCAGCAGTGAGGCAGGGCCAGGGACCCAGTACTTC. The encoded protein is CASSEAGPGTQYF.

In regard to this clone: The sample carries other DNA sequences with the same CDR3. The chain links TRBV6-5 to TRBJ1-2; TRBD1 matches 7 bases. V was pared by 0 bases and J by 5 bases, with 3 bases of the junction left unmatched. Germline values: CDR1 MNHEY, CDR2 SVGAGI. This CDR3 region has 14 residues. In DNA form, the CDR3 reads TGTGCCAGCAGTTACTCTCCAGGGGGATATGGCTACACCTTC. Protein sequence: CASSYSPGGYGYTF.

Only a few counts were recorded for this clone. The chain combines TRBV6-5 with TRBJ1-4; TRBD1 aligns across 11 bases. The V gene's germline CDR1 is MNHEY and CDR2 SVGAGI. V shed 6 bases, J shed 7 bases, and the junction held 4 bases outside the gene matches. The CDR3 is made up of 14 amino acids. CDR3 protein: CASRGTGGIEKLFF. As DNA, the CDR3 is TGTGCCAGCAGGGGGACAGGGGGAATTGAAAAACTGTTTTTT.

The gene calls are TRBV11-1 and TRBJ2-3; no clear D gene. The CDR3 spans 15 residues. V lost 1 base to trimming and J lost 0 bases, with 8 bases between them. Germline loops: CDR1 SGHAT, CDR2 FQDESV (reference sequence). This CDR3 is CASSLGADSTDTQYF. The CDR3 DNA follows: TGTGCCAGCAGCTTAGGGGCCGATAGCACAGATACGCAGTATTTT.

The J gene is TRBJ2-3, the V gene TRBV6-1; 8 positions agree with TRBD1. The trim removed 1 base at V and 4 bases at J, leaving 4 bases unmatched. Germline V gene data show CDR1 as MNHNS and CDR2 as SASEGT. This CDR3 is 15 amino acids long. In DNA form, the CDR3 reads TGTGCCAGCAGTGAAGAAGCAGGGGGCCCAGATACGCAGTATTTT. Its protein product is CASSEEAGGPDTQYF.

The chain joins TRBV11-2 to TRBJ2-1; 11 bases agree with TRBD2. This CDR3 is built from 14 residues. Germline V CDR1 and CDR2: SGHAT, FQNNGV. V was pared by 5 bases and J by 4 bases, with 1 base of the junction left unmatched. The CDR3 nucleotides read TGTGCCAGCAGCGGGACTAGCGGTTACAATGAGCAGTTCTTC. The encoded protein is CASSGTSGYNEQFF.

The chain carries TRBV19 and TRBJ2-2; 7 bases line up with TRBD1. The CDR3 loop spans 15 amino acids. The germline CDR1 and CDR2 sequences are LNHDA and SQIVND (reference sequence). Unmatched junction bases numbered 7, after V lost 4 bases and J lost 5 bases. The CDR3 DNA follows: TGTGCCAGTAGTACGACAGGGTTGGGGACCGGGGAGCTGTTTTTT. This translates into CASSTTGLGTGELFF.

This clone was seen a few times. The chain combines TRBV6-5 with TRBJ1-1; no clear D gene. Germline CDR1 is MNHEY and CDR2 is SVGAGI. The CDR3 loop spans 15 amino acids. V lost 0 bases, J lost 0 bases, and 8 bases lay in between. CDR3 coding DNA: TGTGCCAGCAGTTACTCCTGGCTCTTGAACACTGAAGCTTTCTTT. Translation: CASSYSWLLNTEAFF.

This chain uses TRBV19 with TRBJ2-7, with D tentatively TRBD1 (5 bases). V gave up 3 bases and J gave up 2 bases, with 20 bases separating them. Germline CDR1 and CDR2: LNHDA and SQIVND (reference sequence). The CDR3 totals 17 residues. DNA of the CDR3: TGTGCCAGTAGTATCCATCCGACAAGGGGAAGAACCTACGAGCAGTACTTC. Translation: CASSIHPTRGRTYEQYF. Full variable domain (remainder filled in from reference TRBV19 and TRBJ2-7): DGGITQSPKYLFRKEGQNVTLSCEQNLNHDAMYWYRQDPGQGLRLIYYSQIVNDFQKGDIAEGYSVSREKKESFPLTVTSAQKNPTAFYLCASSIHPTRGRTYEQYFGPGTRLTVT.

The V gene is TRBV5-5, the J gene TRBJ2-7; perhaps TRBD1 as D (5 bases). In germline, CDR1 is SGHKS, CDR2 YYEKEE (reference sequence). The CDR3 is made up of 13 amino acids. The V end lost 0 bases, the J end lost 7 bases, and 11 bases lay between the germline ends. The CDR3 coding sequence is TGTGCCAGCAGCTTGGACAGGACGGATGAGCAGTACTTC. Protein sequence: CASSLDRTDEQYF.

This chain joins TRBV11-2 and TRBJ2-5; 9 bases match TRBD1. CDR1 SGHAT and CDR2 FQNNGV come from the germline V gene. Trimming took 3 bases from V and 2 from J; bases not matched to a gene: 10. The CDR3 has 17 amino acids. CDR3: CASSFTNYGTGQETQYF. In nucleotides, the CDR3 is TGTGCCAGCAGCTTCACAAACTATGGGACAGGGCAAGAGACCCAGTACTTC.

This clone came up once. The chain links TRBV11-3 to TRBJ2-5; 11 bases align to TRBD2. Germline V gene data show CDR1 as SGHNT and CDR2 as YENEEA. The CDR3 is 18 amino acids. The ends lost 5 bases at V and 1 base at J; junction bases unmatched: 12. This CDR3 reads CASSRRSTSGVRQETQYF. CDR3 sequence (DNA): TGTGCCAGCAGCCGACGATCGACTAGCGGGGTCCGCCAAGAGACCCAGTACTTC.

J is TRBJ2-7 and V is TRBV6-1; 13 bases map to TRBD2. Per germline, CDR1 MNHNS and CDR2 SASEGT. The CDR3 loop spans 16 amino acids. V shed 3 bases and J 5 bases; nucleotides not matched to a gene: 7. The CDR3 DNA reads TGTGCCAGCAGTGACGAACTAGCGGGGGGGCTCGACGAGCAGTACTTC. Translated: CASSDELAGGLDEQYF.

This chain joins TRBV5-1 and TRBJ1-1; a possible D gene is TRBD1 (5 bases). This CDR3 contains 17 residues. Per the germline V gene, CDR1 is SGHRS and CDR2 is YFSETQ. Trimming stripped 4 bases from V and 1 base from J, with 20 bases between. CDR3 region: CASSQAKSGLANTEAFF. In nucleotides, the CDR3 is TGCGCCAGCAGCCAGGCGAAATCGGGACTCGCGAACACTGAAGCTTTCTTT.

The V call is TRBV15, the J call TRBJ1-6, with D possibly being TRBD1 (6 bases). The germline CDR1 and CDR2 sequences are LNHNV and YYDKDF (reference sequence). This CDR3 has 15 residues. V was cut by 3 bases and J by 8 bases, with 14 bases left in between. The DNA for the CDR3 is TGTGCCACCAGCAGCATGGGGGCGGGGGATTCACCCCTCCACTTT. Encoded protein: CATSSMGAGDSPLHF.

This clone was counted between two and nine times. The genes are TRBV5-8 and TRBJ2-1; 8 positions match TRBD1. The trim removed 0 bases at V and 3 bases at J, leaving 2 bases unmatched. Looked up from germline, CDR1 is SGHTS and CDR2 is YDEGEE. There are 15 residues in the CDR3. This chain's CDR3 is CASSLEGTGYNEQFF. The CDR3 region has the DNA TGTGCCAGCAGCTTGGAAGGGACAGGCTACAATGAGCAGTTCTTC.

The chain uses TRBV28 and TRBJ2-5; a weak D match, TRBD1 (5 bases). Trimming cost V 6 bases and J 4 bases, with 12 bases left between them. The CDR3 spans 13 residues. Germline CDR1 reads MDHEN; CDR2 reads SYDVKM. The CDR3 DNA follows: TGTGCCAGCAGGCAGGGCCATCTAGAGACCCAGTACTTC. Its protein is CASRQGHLETQYF. The entire variable domain, with the rest obtained from reference TRBV28 and TRBJ2-5, is as follows: DVKVTQSSRYLVKRTGEKVFLECVQDMDHENMFWYRQDPGLGLRLIYFSYDVKMKEKGDIPEGYSVSREKKERFSLILESASTNQTSMYLCASRQGHLETQYFGPGTRLLVL.

This clone was observed a single time. V usage is TRBV4-1 and J usage is TRBJ1-5; a weak D match, TRBD1 (5 bases). With 1 base removed from V and 5 bases from J, the gap between germline ends came to 12 bases. CDR1 and CDR2 from the germline V gene are MGHRA and YSYEKL. The CDR3 is made up of 15 amino acids. The CDR3 reads CASSQVDAGDQPQHF. In DNA form, the CDR3 reads TGCGCCAGCAGCCAAGTTGACGCGGGGGATCAGCCCCAGCATTTT.

CDR3 DNA sequence: TGTGCCAGCAGCCCCCAGGCCGGGACTCAAACGGATACGCAGTATTTT. Translating gives CASSPQAGTQTDTQYF. The V call is TRBV7-9, the J call TRBJ2-3, with D maybe TRBD2 (6 bases). CDR1 SEHNR and CDR2 FQNEAQ come from the germline V gene (reference sequence). This CDR3 is built from 16 residues. Between the trimmed V and J ends, which lost 5 bases and 6 bases, there was a span of 21 bases.

CDR3 coding DNA: TGTGCCAGCTCACTTGGGACTAGTGACTCTGACGAGCAGTACTTC. Protein sequence: CASSLGTSDSDEQYF. The V gene is TRBV18, the J gene TRBJ2-7; 8 nucleotides line up with TRBD2. The CDR3 is made up of 15 amino acids. Germline values: CDR1 KGHSH, CDR2 LQKENI. Trimming at V came to 4 bases and at J to 5 bases, leaving 10 bases not matched to a gene.

The V and J genes are TRBV27 and TRBJ2-1; 8 bases are a match to TRBD1. The junction had 16 bases not matched to a gene; V was cut back by 10 bases and J by 5 bases. This CDR3 contains 16 residues. Germline CDR1 reads MNHEY; CDR2 reads SMNVEV (reference sequence). CDR3 residues: CATGPLSGQENNEQFF. The DNA of the CDR3 is TGTGCCACCGGACCCCTTTCGGGACAGGAAAACAATGAGCAGTTCTTC.